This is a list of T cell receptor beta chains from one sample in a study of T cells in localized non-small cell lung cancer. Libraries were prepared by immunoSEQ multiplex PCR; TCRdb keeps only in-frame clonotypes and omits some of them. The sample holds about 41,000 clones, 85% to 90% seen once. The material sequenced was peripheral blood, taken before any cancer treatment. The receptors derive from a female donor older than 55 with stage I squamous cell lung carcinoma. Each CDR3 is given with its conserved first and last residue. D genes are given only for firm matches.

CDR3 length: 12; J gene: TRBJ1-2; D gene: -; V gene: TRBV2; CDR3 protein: CASRTGTSGYTF; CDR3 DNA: TGTGCCAGCAGGACCGGGACAAGCGGCTACACCTTC
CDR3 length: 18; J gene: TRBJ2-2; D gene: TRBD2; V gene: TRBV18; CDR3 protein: CASSRLAGVATNTGELFF; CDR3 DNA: TGTGCCAGCTCACGACTAGCGGGAGTCGCTACGAACACCGGGGAGCTGTTTTTT
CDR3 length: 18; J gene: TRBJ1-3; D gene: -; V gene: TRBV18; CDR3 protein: CASSPRTTRTHSGNTIYF; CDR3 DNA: TGTGCCAGCTCACCACGTACAACCAGAACCCACTCTGGAAACACCATATATTTT
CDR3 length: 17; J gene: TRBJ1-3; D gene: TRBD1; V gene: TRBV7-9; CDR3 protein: CASSKAGTGISGNTIYF; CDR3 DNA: TGTGCCAGCAGCAAAGCCGGGACAGGGATTTCTGGAAACACCATATATTTT
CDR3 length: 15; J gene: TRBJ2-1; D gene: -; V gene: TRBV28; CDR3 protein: CASSLLPGGQNEQFF; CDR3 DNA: TGTGCCAGCAGTTTACTCCCCGGGGGCCAAAATGAGCAGTTCTTC
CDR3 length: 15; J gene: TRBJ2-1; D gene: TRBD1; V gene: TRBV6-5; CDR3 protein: CASSSPGDRAQSQFF; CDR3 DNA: TGTGCCAGCAGTTCCCCAGGGGACAGGGCCCAATCGCAGTTCTTC
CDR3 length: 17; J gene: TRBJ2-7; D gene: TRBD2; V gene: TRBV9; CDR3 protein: CASSVDPGLAGDYEQYF; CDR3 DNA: TGTGCCAGCAGCGTAGATCCCGGACTAGCGGGGGACTACGAGCAGTACTTC
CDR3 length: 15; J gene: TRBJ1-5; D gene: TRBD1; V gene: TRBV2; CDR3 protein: CASNEDRLSNQPQHF; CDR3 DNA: TGTGCCAGCAACGAGGACAGGTTAAGCAATCAGCCCCAGCATTTT
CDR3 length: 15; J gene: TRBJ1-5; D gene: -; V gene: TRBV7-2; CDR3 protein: CASSLGGRGNQPQHF; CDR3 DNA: TGTGCCAGCAGCTTAGGGGGACGGGGCAATCAGCCCCAGCATTTT
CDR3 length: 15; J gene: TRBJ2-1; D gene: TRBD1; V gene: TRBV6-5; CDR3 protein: CASSLGDRGFREQFF; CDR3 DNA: TGTGCCAGCAGTTTGGGGGACAGGGGGTTCAGGGAGCAGTTCTTC
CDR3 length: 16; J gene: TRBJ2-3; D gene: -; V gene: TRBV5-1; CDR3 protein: CASSTGPPPSTDTQYF; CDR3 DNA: TGCGCCAGCAGCACGGGACCCCCCCCTAGCACAGATACGCAGTATTTT
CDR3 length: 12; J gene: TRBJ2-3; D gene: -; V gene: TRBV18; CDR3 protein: CASSPSTDTQYF; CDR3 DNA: TGTGCCAGCTCCCCGAGCACAGATACGCAGTATTTT
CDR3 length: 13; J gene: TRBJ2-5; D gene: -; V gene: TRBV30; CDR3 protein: CAWSSGDGETQYF; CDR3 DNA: TGTGCCTGGAGTTCGGGAGACGGAGAGACCCAGTACTTC
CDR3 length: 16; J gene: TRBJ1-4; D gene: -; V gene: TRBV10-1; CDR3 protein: CASSDRVETINEKLFF; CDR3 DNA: TGCGCCAGCAGTGACCGGGTGGAAACCATTAATGAAAAACTGTTTTTT
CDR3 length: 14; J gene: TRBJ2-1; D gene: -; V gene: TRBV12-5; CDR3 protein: CASGLGTRHNEQFF; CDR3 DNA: TGTGCTAGTGGTTTAGGGACGAGACACAATGAGCAGTTCTTC
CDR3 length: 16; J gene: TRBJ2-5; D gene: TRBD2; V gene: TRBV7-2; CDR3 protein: CASSLGTSGPQETQYF; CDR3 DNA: TGTGCCAGCAGCTTGGGCACTAGCGGACCTCAAGAGACCCAGTACTTC